The entry that follows covers one TCR beta chain sequence. What it recognizes is unknown. The sample belongs to a study of cytomegalovirus exposure and HLA in healthy donors. The CDR3 is 13 residues long. Trimming left V 3 bases short and J 8 bases short, with 12 bases between. Germline V lookup: CDR1 KGHSH, CDR2 LQKENI. Study-wide results and caveats: The analysis excluded some indistinguishable V segments, including TRBV6-2 and TRBV6-3.

The PCR had 60 Vbeta and 13 Jbeta primers. TCRdb keeps only in-frame clones here, not all; method: immunoSEQ multiplex PCR. The table lists around 200,000 clones, 83% of them singletons. This clonotype originated in a man aged 45-65 years in good health and CMV-seronegative. What was sequenced was PBMCs. V is TRBV18 and J is TRBJ2-3; possible D gene TRBD2, 6 bases. The CDR3 DNA reads as TGTGCCAGCTCACCCCCTAGCGAAGGTACGCAGTATTTT. Its protein is CASSPPSEGTQYF.